The rows below give T cell receptor beta chains drawn from one sample of a study of spatial heterogeneity in lung cancer. A single record per CDR3 protein comes from TCRdb applying MiXCR to the 5' RACE reads. The sample contains tens of thousands of distinct CDR3 sequences, 10% to 15% of which appear only once. The source was PBMCs, collected at surgery. The receptors originated from a male donor with early-stage non-small cell lung cancer. The CDR3 runs from the conserved cysteine through the conserved F or W. The D gene is left open where the match is weak. Clone sizes are given selectively: once, few, many, or a class where the clone is expanded.

>.|TRBV3-1|TRBJ2-3|.
CASSQVLSGRTDTQYF
TGTGCCAGCAGCCAAGTGTTAAGCGGGCGCACAGATACGCAGTATTTT
>TRBD1|TRBV5-6|TRBJ2-7|.
CASSFNRGDYEQYF
TGTGCCAGCAGCTTCAACAGGGGAGACTACGAGCAGTACTTC
>TRBD1|TRBV7-9|TRBJ1-3|.
CASSSTGGSGNTIYF
TGTGCCAGCAGCTCCACAGGGGGCTCTGGAAACACCATATATTTT
>TRBD2|TRBV7-9|TRBJ2-3|.
CASSSRTSGLTDTQYF
TGTGCCAGCAGCTCCAGGACTAGCGGGCTCACAGATACGCAGTATTTT
>.|TRBV20-1|TRBJ2-5|few
CSATDPGWLQETQYF
TGCAGTGCCACGGACCCGGGGTGGCTCCAAGAGACCCAGTACTTC
>.|TRBV24-1|TRBJ2-3|few
CATSDPGTDTQYF
TGTGCCACCAGTGATCCCGGCACAGATACGCAGTATTTT
>.|TRBV7-2|TRBJ2-3|few
CASSEHPTSFLVDTQYF
TGTGCCAGCAGCGAGCACCCGACTAGTTTCTTGGTAGATACGCAGTATTTT
>TRBD1|TRBV15|TRBJ2-1|few
CATSRTGTGNEQFF
TGTGCCACCAGCAGAACCGGGACAGGGAATGAGCAGTTCTTC
>.|TRBV5-1|TRBJ2-1|few
CASSSRVQDNEQFF
TGCGCCAGCAGCTCACGAGTGCAAGACAATGAGCAGTTCTTC
>.|TRBV5-1|TRBJ2-7|many
CASSPGTLYEQYF
TGCGCCAGCAGCCCCGGGACACTCTACGAGCAGTACTTC
>.|TRBV12-3/TRBV12-4|TRBJ2-5|many
CASSLGQPPETQYF
TGTGCCAGCAGTTTGGGGCAGCCCCCAGAGACCCAGTACTTC
>.|TRBV7-2|TRBJ2-7|.
CASSLAYGISEQYF
TGTGCCAGCAGCTTAGCGTACGGGATCAGCGAGCAGTACTTC
>.|TRBV20-1|TRBJ2-1|.
CSATPGLSDNEQFF
TGCAGTGCTACCCCGGGCCTTTCTGACAATGAGCAGTTCTTC
>TRBD1|TRBV6-5|TRBJ2-7|many
CASSISGTGGYEQYF
TGTGCCAGCAGTATATCCGGGACAGGGGGGTACGAGCAGTACTTC